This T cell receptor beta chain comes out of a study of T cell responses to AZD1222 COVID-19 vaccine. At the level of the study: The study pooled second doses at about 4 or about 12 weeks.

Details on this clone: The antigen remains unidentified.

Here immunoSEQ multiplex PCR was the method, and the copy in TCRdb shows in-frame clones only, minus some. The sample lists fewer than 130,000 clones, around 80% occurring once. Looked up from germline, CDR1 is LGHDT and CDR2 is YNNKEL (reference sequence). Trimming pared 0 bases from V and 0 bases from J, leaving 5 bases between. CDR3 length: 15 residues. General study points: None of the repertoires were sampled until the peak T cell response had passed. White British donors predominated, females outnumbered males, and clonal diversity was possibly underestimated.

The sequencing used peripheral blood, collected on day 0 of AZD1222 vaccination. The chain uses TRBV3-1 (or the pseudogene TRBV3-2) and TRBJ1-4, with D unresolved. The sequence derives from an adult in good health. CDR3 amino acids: CASSQDRTTNEKLFF. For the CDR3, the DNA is TGTGCCAGCAGCCAAGATCGGACAACTAATGAAAAACTGTTTTTT.